The TCR beta chain described here comes from a study of T cells in Graves' hyperthyroidism and ophthalmopathy. General study points: Progression to ophthalmopathy was predicted a median of roughly 6.8 months early.

Ten or more counts support this clonotype. Its target is unknown. Germline CDR1 is SGHAT and CDR2 is FQNNGV. This CDR3 comprises 14 residues. V was shortened by 5 bases and J by 4 bases, with 14 bases between the two germline ends. The source material, RNA transcripts, was used to amplify TCR beta CDR3 regions. Carried out on the TCR CDR3, a first-round RT-PCR used the HTBI primer set. TCRdb itself ran the multiplex PCR reads through MiXCR, one entry per CDR3 protein. The data show approximately 400,000 distinct CDR3 sequences, with around 14% seen just once and about 27% held by the top ten. PBMCs came from roughly 10 ml fresh peripheral blood.

The receptor comes from a woman between 18 and 30 years old with Graves' hyperthyroidism that later progressed to Graves' ophthalmopathy. The chain uses TRBV11-2 and TRBJ1-2; D is perhaps TRBD1 (5 bases). The material sequenced was blood. The CDR3, as DNA: TGTGCCAGCAGCGCAGGGCCGACTGTCTATGGCTACACCTTC. Translating it yields CASSAGPTVYGYTF.